The rows below give T cell receptor beta chains drawn from one sample of a study of CD8 T cells in Susac syndrome. TCRdb processed the immunoSEQ multiplex PCR reads anew with MiXCR; each CDR3 protein has one entry. Seen here are approximately 300,000 distinct CDR3 sequences, about 88% observed once, and the top ten hold about 0.17%. Sequencing input: CD8+ T cells from PBMCs. The source of these receptors is a human donor with multiple sclerosis. CDR3s include the opening cysteine and the closing phenylalanine or tryptophan. Fields, in order: clone size, V gene, D gene, J gene, CDR3 protein, CDR3 DNA. D genes are given only for firm matches. Where a row states a size, it is once, few, many or the class of an expanded clone; other rows omit it.

NA	TRBV11-3	TRBD2	TRBJ2-5	CASSLRAGGEETQYF	TGTGCCAGCAGCTTACGAGCGGGGGGGGAAGAGACCCAGTACTTC
NA	TRBV12-3/TRBV12-4	NA	TRBJ2-1	CASSYAGEDEQFF	TGTGCCAGCAGCTATGCAGGGGAGGATGAGCAGTTCTTC
NA	TRBV4-3	NA	TRBJ2-7	CASSQDPGPTLREQYF	TGCGCCAGCAGCCAAGACCCGGGACCCACCTTGAGGGAGCAGTACTTC
NA	TRBV28	NA	TRBJ2-7	CASSQTGTAYEQYF	TGTGCCAGCAGCCAAACCGGGACGGCCTACGAGCAGTACTTC
NA	TRBV6-1	NA	TRBJ2-2	CASSDRAANTGELFF	TGTGCCAGCAGTGATAGGGCGGCGAACACCGGGGAGCTGTTTTTT
NA	TRBV6-4	NA	TRBJ2-3	CASSDSKETDTQYF	TGTGCCAGCAGTGACTCGAAGGAAACAGATACGCAGTATTTT
NA	TRBV27	TRBD2	TRBJ2-7	CASSAFGGARYEQYF	TGTGCCAGCAGTGCTTTCGGGGGGGCGCGGTACGAGCAGTACTTC
NA	TRBV7-8	TRBD1	TRBJ2-7	CASSQMDRGPEQYF	TGTGCCAGCAGCCAAATGGACAGGGGGCCCGAGCAGTACTTC
NA	TRBV9	NA	TRBJ2-2	CASRPGSTGELFF	TGTGCCAGCAGACCTGGGAGTACCGGGGAGCTGTTTTTT
NA	TRBV7-8	NA	TRBJ2-3	CASSREPPSSTDTQYF	TGTGCCAGCAGCCGGGAACCCCCCTCCAGCACAGATACGCAGTATTTT
NA	TRBV11-2	TRBD2	TRBJ2-1	CASSLDPREGSEQFF	TGTGCCAGCAGCTTAGATCCCCGGGAGGGCTCTGAGCAGTTCTTC
few	TRBV6-2/TRBV6-3	NA	TRBJ2-7	CASSYGTPYEQYF	TGTGCCAGCAGTTACGGGACGCCCTACGAGCAGTACTTC
NA	TRBV27	TRBD1	TRBJ1-5	CASSLSGGSQPQHF	TGTGCCAGCAGTTTGTCAGGGGGCAGTCAGCCCCAGCATTTT
NA	TRBV5-4	TRBD1	TRBJ2-7	CASSLGQGPHYEQYF	TGTGCCAGCAGCCTGGGACAGGGACCTCACTACGAGCAGTACTTC
NA	TRBV27	TRBD1	TRBJ2-1	CASSPPGQGTTEQFF	TGTGCCAGCAGTCCTCCGGGACAGGGGACTACTGAGCAGTTCTTC
NA	TRBV20-1	TRBD2	TRBJ2-1	CSARTSGLTSSYNEQFF	TGCAGTGCTAGGACTAGCGGTTTAACTAGCTCCTACAATGAGCAGTTCTTC
NA	TRBV6-1	TRBD1	TRBJ2-5	CASSEVRDRAQETQYF	TGTGCCAGCAGTGAAGTGAGGGACAGGGCCCAAGAGACCCAGTACTTC
NA	TRBV21-1	NA	TRBJ2-1	CARPRTSGCYNEQFF	TGTGCCAGGCCTAGGACTAGCGGGTGCTACAATGAGCAGTTCTTC
NA	TRBV24-1	TRBD2	TRBJ2-2	CATSDITSGRTGELFF	TGTGCCACCAGTGATATCACTAGCGGGAGGACCGGGGAGCTGTTTTTT
NA	TRBV4-1	NA	TRBJ1-5	CASSQMGQGGVLPQHF	TGCGCCAGCAGCCAGATGGGACAAGGGGGAGTCTTGCCCCAGCATTTT
once	TRBV30	NA	TRBJ1-1	CAWGRLENTEAFF	TGTGCCTGGGGTAGGCTAGAGAACACTGAAGCTTTCTTT
NA	TRBV4-1	TRBD1	TRBJ2-3	CASSQWDSGTDTQYF	TGCGCCAGCAGCCAATGGGACAGCGGCACAGATACGCAGTATTTT
once	TRBV20-1	TRBD2	TRBJ2-4	CSARDLAGVDVAKNIQYF	TGCAGTGCTAGAGACCTAGCGGGGGTCGACGTAGCCAAAAACATTCAGTACTTC
NA	TRBV20-1	NA	TRBJ2-2	CSARPPSRATGELFF	TGCAGTGCTAGACCCCCCAGCAGAGCCACCGGGGAGCTGTTTTTT
NA	TRBV20-1	TRBD1	TRBJ1-3	CSASQTGQFSGNTIYF	TGCAGTGCTTCTCAGACAGGGCAATTCTCTGGAAACACCATATATTTT
NA	TRBV30	NA	TRBJ1-2	CAWSLTRTELNGYTF	TGTGCCTGGAGTCTTACTCGGACAGAACTCAATGGCTACACCTTC
NA	TRBV29-1	NA	TRBJ2-2	CSVEGPGWGTGELFF	TGCAGCGTTGAAGGGCCGGGGTGGGGCACCGGGGAGCTGTTTTTT
once	TRBV11-2	TRBD2	TRBJ2-1	CASSRLAGGSSYNEQFF	TGTGCCAGCAGCCGACTAGCGGGGGGGAGCTCCTACAATGAGCAGTTCTTC
NA	TRBV15	NA	TRBJ1-5	CATSRERGFQPQHF	TGTGCCACCAGCAGAGAGAGAGGTTTCCAGCCCCAGCATTTT
NA	TRBV4-3	NA	TRBJ2-2	CASSQALAGELFF	TGCGCCAGCAGCCAAGCGTTAGCCGGGGAGCTGTTTTTT
NA	TRBV20-1	NA	TRBJ2-1	CSARAFRDIQYNEQFF	TGCAGTGCTAGAGCCTTCCGGGACATTCAGTACAATGAGCAGTTCTTC
NA	TRBV7-9	TRBD2	TRBJ2-1	CASSPVLAGGLYNEQFF	TGTGCCAGCAGCCCAGTTTTAGCGGGAGGCCTATACAATGAGCAGTTCTTC
NA	TRBV28	NA	TRBJ1-5	CASSLSSSNQPQHF	TGTGCCAGCAGTTTAAGCAGTAGCAATCAGCCCCAGCATTTT
NA	TRBV15	NA	TRBJ2-5	CATSRARDTAGETQYF	TGTGCCACCAGCAGGGCTAGGGACACAGCCGGCGAGACCCAGTACTTC
NA	TRBV4-3	NA	TRBJ1-6	CASSPEPEGVGSPLHF	TGCGCCAGCAGCCCAGAGCCCGAGGGGGTAGGTTCACCCCTCCACTTT
NA	TRBV7-3	NA	TRBJ2-7	CASSINRVYEQYF	TGTGCCAGCAGCATAAACAGGGTCTACGAGCAGTACTTC
once	TRBV30	NA	TRBJ2-3	CAWSALYQGRSTDTQYF	TGTGCCTGGAGCGCACTCTATCAGGGCCGATCCACAGATACGCAGTATTTT
NA	TRBV28	NA	TRBJ1-5	CASTLQVGFNQPQHF	TGTGCCAGCACCCTCCAGGTGGGTTTCAATCAGCCCCAGCATTTT
NA	TRBV18	NA	TRBJ2-1	CASSPDPLAFYNEQFF	TGTGCCAGCTCACCGGACCCCTTGGCCTTCTACAATGAGCAGTTCTTC
NA	TRBV15	NA	TRBJ2-4	CATSSIWQGGARYF	TGTGCCACCAGCTCAATCTGGCAGGGCGGGGCGAGGTACTTC
NA	TRBV3-1	NA	TRBJ2-5	CASSQDGQETQYF	TGTGCCAGCAGCCAAGACGGACAAGAGACCCAGTACTTC
NA	TRBV28	NA	TRBJ2-7	CASLGLSSYEQYF	TGTGCCAGCTTAGGGCTCAGCTCCTACGAGCAGTACTTC
NA	TRBV13	TRBD2	TRBJ2-3	CASSLREMADTQYF	TGTGCCAGCAGCTTGCGGGAGATGGCAGATACGCAGTATTTT
NA	TRBV7-8	TRBD1	TRBJ1-2	CASSLYGQGASGYTF	TGTGCCAGCAGCTTATACGGACAGGGGGCGAGTGGCTACACCTTC
NA	TRBV7-9	NA	TRBJ1-5	CASSLDSGQPQHF	TGTGCCAGCAGCTTAGATTCGGGTCAGCCCCAGCATTTT
NA	TRBV27	TRBD2	TRBJ2-1	CASSPGTSGKYNEQFF	TGTGCCAGCAGTCCGGGGACTAGCGGAAAATACAATGAGCAGTTCTTC
NA	TRBV7-9	NA	TRBJ2-5	CASSFRTDETQYF	TGTGCCAGCAGCTTTAGGACTGACGAGACCCAGTACTTC
NA	TRBV5-1	NA	TRBJ2-1	CASSLEGTAYNEQFF	TGCGCCAGCAGCTTGGAAGGGACTGCCTACAATGAGCAGTTCTTC
NA	TRBV29-1	TRBD2	TRBJ2-7	CSASRTSGSYEQYF	TGCAGCGCATCGCGGACTAGCGGGAGTTACGAGCAGTACTTC
NA	TRBV9	NA	TRBJ2-1	CASSVSSGNEQFF	TGTGCCAGCAGCGTGAGTAGCGGCAATGAGCAGTTCTTC
NA	TRBV4-2	NA	TRBJ2-1	CASSQEGVNQFF	TGTGCCAGCAGCCAAGAAGGGGTAAATCAGTTCTTC
NA	TRBV9	NA	TRBJ2-7	CASSPRDTHYEQYF	TGTGCCAGCAGCCCACGGGACACCCATTACGAGCAGTACTTC
NA	TRBV12-3/TRBV12-4	NA	TRBJ2-3	CASTLVGSTDTQYF	TGTGCCAGCACCCTGGTGGGCAGCACAGATACGCAGTATTTT
NA	TRBV29-1	NA	TRBJ2-3	CSVPAKERSNTDTQYF	TGCAGCGTTCCGGCCAAGGAGCGGAGTAACACAGATACGCAGTATTTT